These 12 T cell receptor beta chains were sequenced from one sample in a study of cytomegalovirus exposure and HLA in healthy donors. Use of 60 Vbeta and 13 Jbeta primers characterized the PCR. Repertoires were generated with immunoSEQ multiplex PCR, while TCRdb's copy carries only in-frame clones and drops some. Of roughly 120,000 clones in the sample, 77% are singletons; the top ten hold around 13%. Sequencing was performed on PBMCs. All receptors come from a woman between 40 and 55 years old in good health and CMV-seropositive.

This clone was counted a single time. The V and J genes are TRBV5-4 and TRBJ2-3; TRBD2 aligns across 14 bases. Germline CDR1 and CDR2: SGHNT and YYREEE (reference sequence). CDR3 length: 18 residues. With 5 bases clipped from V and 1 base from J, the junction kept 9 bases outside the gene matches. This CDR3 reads CASRPGLAGDVGTDTQYF. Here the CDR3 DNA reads TGTGCCAGCAGACCGGGACTAGCGGGAGACGTAGGCACAGATACGCAGTATTTT.

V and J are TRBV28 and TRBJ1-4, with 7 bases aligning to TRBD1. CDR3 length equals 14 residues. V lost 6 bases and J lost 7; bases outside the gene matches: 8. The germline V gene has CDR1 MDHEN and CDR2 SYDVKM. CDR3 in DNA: TGTGCCAGCAGAATCCCAGGGACAGTTGAAAAACTGTTTTTT. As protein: CASRIPGTVEKLFF.

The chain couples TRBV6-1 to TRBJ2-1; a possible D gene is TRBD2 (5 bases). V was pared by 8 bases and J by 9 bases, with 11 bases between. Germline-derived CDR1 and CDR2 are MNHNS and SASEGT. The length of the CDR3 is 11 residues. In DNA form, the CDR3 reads TGTGCCAGCGCCGAGGGTGGTGAGCAGTTCTTC. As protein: CASAEGGEQFF.

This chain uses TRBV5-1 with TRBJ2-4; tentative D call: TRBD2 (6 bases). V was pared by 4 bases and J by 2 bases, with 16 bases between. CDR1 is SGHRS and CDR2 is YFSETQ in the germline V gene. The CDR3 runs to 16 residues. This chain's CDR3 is CASSPGTTSPKNIQYF. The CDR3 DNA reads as TGCGCCAGCAGCCCCGGAACTACTAGCCCCAAAAACATTCAGTACTTC.

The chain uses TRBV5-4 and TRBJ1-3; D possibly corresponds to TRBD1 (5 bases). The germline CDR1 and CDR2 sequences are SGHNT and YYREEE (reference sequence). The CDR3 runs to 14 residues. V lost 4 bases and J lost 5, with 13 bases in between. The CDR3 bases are TGTGCCAGCAGCCGGGGGGGGTCCAGAAACACCATATATTTT. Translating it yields CASSRGGSRNTIYF.

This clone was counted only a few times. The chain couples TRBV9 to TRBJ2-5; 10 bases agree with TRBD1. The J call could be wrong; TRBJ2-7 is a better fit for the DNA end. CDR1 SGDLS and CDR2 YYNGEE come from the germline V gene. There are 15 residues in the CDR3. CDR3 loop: CASSAGTGVGYEQYF. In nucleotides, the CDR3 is TGTGCCAGCAGCGCAGGGACAGGGGTAGGATACGAGCAGTACTTC.

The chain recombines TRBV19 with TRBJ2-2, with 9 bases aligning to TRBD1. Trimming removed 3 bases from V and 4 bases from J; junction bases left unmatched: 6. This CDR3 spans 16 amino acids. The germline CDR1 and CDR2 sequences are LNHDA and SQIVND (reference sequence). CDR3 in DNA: TGTGCCAGTAGTATCGTAGGACAGGGGATCACCGGGGAGCTGTTTTTT. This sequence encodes CASSIVGQGITGELFF.

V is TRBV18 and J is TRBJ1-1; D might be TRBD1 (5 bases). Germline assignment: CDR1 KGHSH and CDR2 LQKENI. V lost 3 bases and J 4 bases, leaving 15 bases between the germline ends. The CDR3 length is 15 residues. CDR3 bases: TGTGCCAGCTCACCCGACTGGGGGGTAGGCACTGAAGCTTTCTTT. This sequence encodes CASSPDWGVGTEAFF.

This CDR3 is CSASRGTQYF. The CDR3 nucleotides are TGCAGTGCTAGTCGGGGGACCCAGTACTTC. The V and J genes are TRBV20-1 and TRBJ2-5; possibly TRBD2 for D (5 bases). CDR1 and CDR2 from the germline V gene are DFQATT and SNEGSKA (reference sequence). Between the trimmed V and J ends, which lost 3 bases and 7 bases, there was a span of 6 bases. The CDR3 is 10 amino acids.

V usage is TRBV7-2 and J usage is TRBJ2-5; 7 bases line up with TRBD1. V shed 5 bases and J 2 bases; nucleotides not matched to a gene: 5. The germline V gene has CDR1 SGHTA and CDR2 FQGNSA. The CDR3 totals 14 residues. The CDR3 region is CASSPTGAQETQYF. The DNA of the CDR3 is TGTGCCAGCAGCCCAACAGGGGCGCAAGAGACCCAGTACTTC. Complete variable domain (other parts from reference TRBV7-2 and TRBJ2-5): GAGVSQSPSNKVTEKGKDVELRCDPISGHTALYWYRQSLGQGLEFLIYFQGNSAPDKSGLPSDRFSAERTGGSVSTLTIQRTQQEDSAVYLCASSPTGAQETQYFGPGTRLLVL.

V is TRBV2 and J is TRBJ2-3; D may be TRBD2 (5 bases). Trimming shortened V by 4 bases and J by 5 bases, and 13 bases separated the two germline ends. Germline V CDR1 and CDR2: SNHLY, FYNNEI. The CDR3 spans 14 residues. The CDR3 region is CASSGQVRGDTQYF. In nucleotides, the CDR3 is TGTGCCAGCAGTGGGCAGGTTCGGGGAGATACGCAGTATTTT.

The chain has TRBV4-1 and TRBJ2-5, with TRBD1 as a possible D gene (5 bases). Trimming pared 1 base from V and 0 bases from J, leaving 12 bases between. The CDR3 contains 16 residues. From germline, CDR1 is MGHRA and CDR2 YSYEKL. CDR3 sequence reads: CASSQGQGEDQETQYF. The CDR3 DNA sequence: TGCGCCAGCAGCCAAGGGCAGGGTGAAGACCAAGAGACCCAGTACTTC.